This T cell receptor beta chain was recovered during a study of shared clonotypes between healthy human individuals. Concerning this clone: Its antigen is not identified.

Study outcomes and limitations: An anticipated effect of sequencing depth on clonotype sharing among donors was recognized.

With 1 base clipped from V and 6 bases from J, the junction kept 6 bases outside the gene matches. There are 15 residues in the CDR3. Germline assignment: CDR1 LGHNA and CDR2 YSLEER. When replicate PCRs were run on sorted subsets, they used around 200 ng DNA, approximately 33,000 T cell genomes. Repertoires were generated with immunoSEQ multiplex PCR, while TCRdb's copy carries only in-frame clones and drops some. The sample yields about 990,000 clones, approximately 80% seen once. The healthy adult donors were HIV-negative and reported no recent acute infections or vaccinations. The sample taken for sequencing was memory CD4+ T cells from PBMCs. Subset of the sample: CD45RA-negative fraction. The receptor was isolated from a young man in good health. Some clones in this sample may be carry-over from other donors' samples. The J gene is TRBJ2-3, the V gene TRBV4-3; TRBD2 agrees at 8 bases. In DNA form, the CDR3 reads TGCGCCAGCAGCCAAGGGGCGGGAGGAAAGGATACGCAGTATTTT. Its protein product is CASSQGAGGKDTQYF.